This T cell receptor beta chain was identified during a study of glioma-infiltrating T cells after dendritic cell vaccination. In the study overall: Patients received autologous tumor lysate-pulsed dendritic cell vaccination between about 2003 and 2012. Patients received three intradermal dendritic cell vaccine injections at biweekly intervals.

This sample's time point: after dendritic cell vaccination, including at tumor progression/relapse. The CDR3 runs 14 residues. Germline V gene lookup returns CDR1 SGHTA and CDR2 FQGNSA. V shed 1 base and J shed 4 bases, with 11 bases lying between them. The primer mix had 60 V beta and 13 J beta primers. This table comes from immunoSEQ multiplex PCR, and its TCRdb copy is limited to in-frame clones, with some not included. The table has about 65,000 clones, roughly 86% seen once. The sample consisted of blood, taken after dendritic cell vaccination. This TCR was recovered from a human donor with glioblastoma. This sequence joins TRBV7-2 and TRBJ2-7; tentative D call: TRBD1 (6 bases). CDR3 sequence: CASSLGGGKYEQYF. CDR3 DNA: TGTGCCAGCAGCTTAGGAGGGGGAAAGTACGAGCAGTACTTC.